A selection of T cell receptor beta chains follows, all from one sample in a study of T cells in Graves' hyperthyroidism and ophthalmopathy. MiXCR, run by TCRdb on the multiplex PCR reads, gives a single entry per CDR3 protein. Of roughly 510,000 distinct CDR3 sequences listed, approximately 49% are singletons. The sample taken for sequencing was peripheral blood or thyroid tissue (not recorded which). The receptors stem from an adult woman with Graves' disease, either hyperthyroidism or ophthalmopathy (not recorded which). CDR3s include the opening cysteine and the closing phenylalanine or tryptophan.

v_call cdr3_aa
TRBV10-3 CAISGWGPTQGNTIYF
TRBV7-6 CASSLSLSGTLSSYEQYF
TRBV6-2/TRBV6-3 CASSSLGLARTYEQYF
TRBV29-1 CSSGTGVGQPQHF
TRBV9 CASSGQGGGNQPQHF
TRBV4-2 CASSQATGTPSYEQYF
TRBV20-1 CSADSASGANVLTF
TRBV2 CASSEAGGRLSDTQYF
TRBV15 CATGNLAGGGETQYF
TRBV5-1 CASSLEGRGIAEAFF
TRBV20-1 CSARVGGRVYTF
TRBV11-2 CASSLILETQYF
TRBV20-1 CSARQDYEHF
TRBV29-1 CSVEGSGTGYTDTQYF
TRBV7-8 CASSSPGHNQPQHF
TRBV7-9 CASSFTGVVAPLHF
TRBV29-1 CSVESGVTYEQYF
TRBV20-1 CSARDPRGTDTQYF
TRBV28 CASSFKGGGFVEAFF
TRBV7-2 CASSFKSGIAETQYF
TRBV20-1 CSARDSGASNEKLFF
TRBV28 CASSLGGLPEKLFF
TRBV19 CASSTTYMDPYGYTF
TRBV7-9 CASSQDATSSYEQYF
TRBV6-5 CASSLTGGTGNTIYF
TRBV5-5 CASSILQGTDTEAFF
TRBV9 CASSPPGSTANYGYTF
TRBV9 CASSVDSGIMNTEAFF
TRBV29-1 CSVERQGGTEAFF
TRBV7-9 CASSSTGPISAFF
TRBV20-1 CSAKLANF
TRBV16 CASSESGAGGYEQYF
TRBV7-2 CASSYFREGYTF
TRBV19 CASRPTAAGGNYGYTF
TRBV9 CASSARTGGDTEAFF
TRBV12-3/TRBV12-4 CASSPGQGGPNYGYTF
TRBV10-2 CASRSGLAEETQYF
TRBV5-6 CASSFLSRGDGYTF
TRBV29-1 CSAGLAGGRGNTGELYF
TRBV12-3/TRBV12-4 CASSLGGTQAPLHF
TRBV5-1 CASSLGPQGNTEAFF
TRBV5-1 CASSATSGANVLTF
TRBV7-3 CASTFPPHVTTQETQYF
TRBV20-1 CSAREGTTQREQYF
TRBV7-6 CASSLPVPKTREAYGETQYF
TRBV7-2 CASSLWVGTEAFF
TRBV6-2/TRBV6-3 CASSYPGHSLRGYTF
TRBV7-3 CASSLRQGGRAFF